This T cell receptor beta chain was sequenced for a study of naive and memory T cell subsets. The CDR3 spans 14 residues. In germline, CDR1 is MGHDK, CDR2 SYGVNS. V dropped 3 bases and J dropped 2 bases, with 10 bases sitting between them. This clonotype was observed a handful of times. What it recognizes is unknown. Broader study findings: There was no ground truth to check naive and memory subset results. In CD4 and CD8 cells, diversity dropped from naive through EMRA.

The beta constant-region primer was an equimolar mix of two oligonucleotides covering TRBC1 and TRBC2. The ligated cDNA underwent four PCR rounds using SP2 and nested alpha and beta constant-region primers. An oligonucleotide with the SP2 primer and a 12-nucleotide UMI was ligated to the cDNA 3' end. TCRdb analysed the UMI-ligation and nested PCR reads with MiXCR anew, one entry per CDR3 protein. In the table there are around 30,000 distinct CDR3 sequences, approximately 17% of which are singletons. Sequenced input: effector memory CD4+ T cells from blood. Described subset: effector memory, CD45RA- CD27-. The V and J genes are TRBV25-1 and TRBJ1-2; no definite D call. The receptor comes from a human donor in good health. The CDR3 DNA reads TGTGCCAGCAGTGAGATGAGGCAGAACTATGGCTACACCTTC. It specifies CASSEMRQNYGYTF.